This is a list of T cell receptor beta chains from one sample in a study of T-cell memory formation after mild COVID-19. A single record per CDR3 protein comes from TCRdb applying MiXCR to the 5' RACE reads. The sample includes roughly 160,000 distinct CDR3 sequences, 10% to 15% of them seen just once. Input material: PBMCs or a T cell subset sorted from them (not recorded which). These receptors all come from a man aged 18 to 29 who had mild COVID-19 (a few samples of this study predate the infection). Cell type and time point are not known. Both conserved end residues are part of each CDR3. A D gene is named only where the DNA matches it firmly. Size is stated for part of the rows, as once, few or many counts, or as a class when the clone is expanded.

cdr3_length	d_call	clone_size	v_call	j_call	cdr3_nt	cdr3_aa
15	NA	few	TRBV15	TRBJ1-6	TGTGCCACCAGCAGAGTAGCAGGGCTAAATTCACCCCTCCACTTT	CATSRVAGLNSPLHF
17	TRBD2	few	TRBV18	TRBJ2-2	TGTGCCAGCTCACCCAATCGACTAGCGACGAACACCGGGGAGCTGTTTTTT	CASSPNRLATNTGELFF
14	NA	few	TRBV2	TRBJ2-2	TGTGCCAGCAGTGAAGCGACTACTGCGGGGGAGCTGTTTTTT	CASSEATTAGELFF
10	NA	NA	TRBV12-3/TRBV12-4	TRBJ1-1	TGTGCCAGCAGTTTAAGGGAAGCTTTCTTT	CASSLREAFF
18	TRBD2	NA	TRBV4-1	TRBJ2-5	TGCGCCAGCAGCCAATCCCGGTTACTAGCGGGGGGCCAAGAGACCCAGTACTTC	CASSQSRLLAGGQETQYF
14	TRBD1	NA	TRBV6-2/TRBV6-3	TRBJ2-7	TGTGCCAGCAGTAAGGACAGGGGGATTGGCGAGCAGTACTTC	CASSKDRGIGEQYF
11	TRBD2	few	TRBV13	TRBJ2-7	TGTGCCAGCGGGGGAGGGCGGGAGCAGTACTTC	CASGGGREQYF
16	NA	NA	TRBV7-2	TRBJ2-7	TGTGCCAGCAGCTCTCGGAGAGTCACTAGCTCCTACGAGCAGTACTTC	CASSSRRVTSSYEQYF
12	NA	few	TRBV30	TRBJ1-6	TGTGCCTGGGACCGAGGAGGTTCACCCCTCCACTTT	CAWDRGGSPLHF
12	NA	few	TRBV7-8	TRBJ2-3	TGTGCCAGCAGCCCGAATCCAGATACGCAGTATTTT	CASSPNPDTQYF
14	TRBD1	many	TRBV9	TRBJ1-4	TGTGCCAGCAGCCAGGGACAGGGAGGTGAAAAACTGTTTTTT	CASSQGQGGEKLFF
14	NA	many	TRBV7-2	TRBJ2-2	TGTGCCAGCAGTTATCTGTACGGGACCGGGGAGCTGTTTTTT	CASSYLYGTGELFF
13	NA	NA	TRBV21-1	TRBJ1-5	TGTGCCAGCAGCAAAACCTTTCATCAGCCCCAGCATTTT	CASSKTFHQPQHF
15	TRBD2	few	TRBV7-6	TRBJ2-5	TGTGCCAGCAGCTGGGCCGGGACTACCCAAGAGACCCAGTACTTC	CASSWAGTTQETQYF
12	NA	NA	TRBV20-1	TRBJ1-4	TGCAGTGCTAGTTGGACTAATGAAAAACTGTTTTTT	CSASWTNEKLFF
17	TRBD1	few	TRBV6-2/TRBV6-3	TRBJ2-1	TGTGCCAGCAGTTACGTAGTCGGACAGGGCGTATACAATGAGCAGTTCTTC	CASSYVVGQGVYNEQFF
15	NA	NA	TRBV2	TRBJ2-1	TGTGCCAGCAGTGAGCGGGGAAGGGGTTTTAGTGAGCAGTTCTTC	CASSERGRGFSEQFF
13	TRBD1	NA	TRBV20-1	TRBJ1-5	TGCAGTGCTAGCAGGGGGGTCGATCAGCCCCAGCATTTT	CSASRGVDQPQHF
12	NA	few	TRBV5-5	TRBJ2-1	TGTGCCAGCAGCTGGCCATACAATGAGCAGTTCTTC	CASSWPYNEQFF
13	NA	few	TRBV3-1	TRBJ1-2	TGTGCCAGCAGCCTCGGGTTGGGGGATGGCTACACCTTC	CASSLGLGDGYTF
12	NA	few	TRBV2	TRBJ2-7	TGTGCCACACGGGGGACCGTCGTCGAGCAGTACTTC	CATRGTVVEQYF
16	NA	few	TRBV27	TRBJ2-2	TGTGCCAGCAGTTTTATCAGGGTCGGCGAAGCCGGGGAGCTGTTTTTT	CASSFIRVGEAGELFF
15	NA	few	TRBV6-6	TRBJ2-5	TGTGCCAGCACCATGTCTCGGGGGCCCCAAGAGACCCAGTACTTC	CASTMSRGPQETQYF
14	TRBD1	few	TRBV7-3	TRBJ2-1	TGTGCCAGCAGCCCGGGACAGTATTTGGATGAGCAGTTCTTC	CASSPGQYLDEQFF
12	NA	NA	TRBV20-1	TRBJ2-5	TGCAGTGCTAGGAGGGGCCAAGAGACCCAGTACTTC	CSARRGQETQYF
18	TRBD1	few	TRBV4-3	TRBJ2-2	TGCGCCAGCAGCCCCGAACAGGGGGCGCAAATCAACACCGGGGAGCTGTTTTTT	CASSPEQGAQINTGELFF
13	NA	NA	TRBV5-1	TRBJ1-2	TGCGCCAGCAGGGACGAACAGGCGGGTGGCTACACCTTC	CASRDEQAGGYTF
16	TRBD2	few	TRBV15	TRBJ2-3	TGTGCCACCAGCAGGGGACTAGCGGGGAGCACAGATACGCAGTATTTT	CATSRGLAGSTDTQYF
16	NA	NA	TRBV15	TRBJ2-7	TGTGCCACCAGCAGAGCGGACGCACGAGTCCCCTACGAGCAGTACTTC	CATSRADARVPYEQYF
17	NA	NA	TRBV7-3	TRBJ2-1	TGTGCCAGCAGCTTAAACCCCCAGCGGGCAGGCGGGAATGAGCAGTTCTTC	CASSLNPQRAGGNEQFF
15	NA	many	TRBV7-8	TRBJ2-3	TGTGCCAGCAGCTCTGGCGGGATAGGGGCAGATACGCAGTATTTT	CASSSGGIGADTQYF
17	TRBD2	NA	TRBV7-2	TRBJ2-1	TGTGCCAGCAGCTTCTACGGAGCGAGCGGGGGACGCAATGAGCAGTTCTTC	CASSFYGASGGRNEQFF
11	NA	few	TRBV27	TRBJ1-1	TGTGCCAGCAGTGTAGGGGGTGAGGCTTTCTTT	CASSVGGEAFF
13	NA	NA	TRBV2	TRBJ1-1	TGTGCCAGCACTATGGTCCTGAACACTGAAGCTTTCTTT	CASTMVLNTEAFF
14	NA	few	TRBV5-1	TRBJ2-3	TGCGCCAGCAGCTTCTTTGCGGCCACAGATACGCAGTATTTT	CASSFFAATDTQYF
15	TRBD2	few	TRBV18	TRBJ2-7	TGTGCCAGCTCACTAACTAGCGGGGGGGCCCACGAGCAGTACTTC	CASSLTSGGAHEQYF
16	NA	NA	TRBV15	TRBJ2-7	TGTGCCACCAGCAGAGGAGGGGGGGGGAACTCCTACGAGCAGTACTTC	CATSRGGGGNSYEQYF
16	NA	NA	TRBV7-2	TRBJ1-1	TGTGCCAGCAGCCCCCAGGTGGGGGGCTTGAACACTGAAGCTTTCTTT	CASSPQVGGLNTEAFF
15	NA	few	TRBV5-1	TRBJ2-2	TGCGCCAGCAGCTTGACAGGGAGTGGAGCCGGGGAGCTGTTTTTT	CASSLTGSGAGELFF
14	NA	NA	TRBV5-1	TRBJ1-4	TGCGCCAGCAGATCCCAGGCGACTAATGAAAAACTGTTTTTT	CASRSQATNEKLFF
13	NA	many	TRBV9	TRBJ1-5	TGTGCCAGCAGCGTACGGGGTGACCAGCCCCAGCATTTT	CASSVRGDQPQHF
14	NA	NA	TRBV9	TRBJ2-3	TGTGCCAGCAGCGTTAACTACAGAACAGATACGCAGTATTTT	CASSVNYRTDTQYF
13	TRBD1	few	TRBV6-2/TRBV6-3	TRBJ1-2	TGTGCCAGCAGTTACCAGGGGGAGAGAGGCTACACCTTC	CASSYQGERGYTF
15	NA	NA	TRBV5-1	TRBJ1-6	TGCGCCAGCCGGAAGGAGATATCCTATAATTCACCCCTCCACTTT	CASRKEISYNSPLHF
17	TRBD2	medium-sized	TRBV7-2	TRBJ2-3	TGTGCCAGCAGCCCGACCGGGACTAGCGGGGGCCCGGATACGCAGTATTTT	CASSPTGTSGGPDTQYF
14	NA	many	TRBV18	TRBJ1-1	TGTGCCAGCTCACCACTCGGGGACTACACTGAAGCTTTCTTT	CASSPLGDYTEAFF
15	TRBD2	few	TRBV10-3	TRBJ2-3	TGTGCCATCAGTGAGACTAGCGGGGGCACAGATACGCAGTATTTT	CAISETSGGTDTQYF
17	TRBD2	few	TRBV5-1	TRBJ2-7	TGCGCCAGCAGTTCCGGGACTAGCGGGGGCCGCTCCTACGAGCAGTACTTC	CASSSGTSGGRSYEQYF
16	NA	once	TRBV2	TRBJ2-7	TGTGCCAGCAGCTCCCAAACCGGGACCCCGGTCGGTGAGCAGTACTTC	CASSSQTGTPVGEQYF
14	TRBD1	few	TRBV29-1	TRBJ1-6	TGCAGCGTTCAGCTGGAGACAGGGTCTTCACCCCTCCACTTT	CSVQLETGSSPLHF
16	NA	NA	TRBV7-8	TRBJ2-3	TGTGCCAGCAGCTTAGGAGGAGGGGGGACCCCGCTTGGGCAGTATTTT	CASSLGGGGTPLGQYF
16	TRBD1	NA	TRBV5-1	TRBJ2-3	TGCGCCAGCAGCCATATGGACAGGGGCAGCACAGATACGCAGTATTTT	CASSHMDRGSTDTQYF
15	TRBD2	few	TRBV6-2/TRBV6-3	TRBJ2-5	TGTGCCAGCAGTTACGACGCTAGCGGGGCTGAGACCCAGTACTTC	CASSYDASGAETQYF
14	NA	NA	TRBV4-1	TRBJ2-1	TGCGCCAGCCGGGGGCGGGACTCCTACAATGAGCAGTTCTTC	CASRGRDSYNEQFF
15	TRBD2	NA	TRBV20-1	TRBJ2-5	TGCAGTGCTAATGTAGCGGGGGGGCGACAAGAGACCCAGTACTTC	CSANVAGGRQETQYF